Below are 28 T cell receptor beta chains sequenced from a single sample in a study of molecular identifiers for immune sequencing clone quantification. A single record per CDR3 protein comes from TCRdb applying MiXCR to the PCR reads. This table has approximately 500,000 distinct CDR3 sequences, 20% to 25% appearing once. The sample consisted of naive CD8+ T cells from blood, with Jurkat cell RNA spiked in. Subset noted: FACS-sorted CD8+CD4-CCR7+CD45RA+ naive T cells. These receptors came from a human donor in good health. Some libraries in this study had Jurkat cell RNA spiked in.

This clonotype was seen a few times. The chain couples TRBV5-1 to TRBJ2-5; D unclear. This CDR3 has 14 amino acids. From germline, CDR1 is SGHRS and CDR2 YFSETQ. The germline V and J ends were trimmed by 2 bases and 3 bases, with 11 bases remaining between them. This CDR3 is CASSFVNRKETQYF. CDR3 bases: TGCGCCAGCAGCTTTGTAAACAGAAAAGAGACCCAGTACTTC. The variable domain in full, with the rest retrieved from reference TRBV5-1 and TRBJ2-5, is KAGVTQTPRYLIKTRGQQVTLSCSPISGHRSVSWYQQTPGQGLQFLFEYFSETQRNKGNFPGRFSGRQFSNSRSEMNVSTLELGDSALYLCASSFVNRKETQYFGPGTRLLVL.

This clonotype was observed at least ten times. The rearrangement links TRBV28 to TRBJ1-5, with 7 bases aligning to TRBD1. The CDR3 runs 16 residues. In germline, CDR1 is MDHEN, CDR2 SYDVKM. The J segment lost 3 bases and the V segment lost 0 bases, leaving 5 bases of the junction unmatched. The DNA of the CDR3 is TGTGCCAGCAGTTTATGGGGACAGCGGTACAATCAGCCCCAGCATTTT. Protein: CASSLWGQRYNQPQHF. The full variable domain, in which reference TRBV28 and TRBJ1-5 provide the parts outside the CDR3, is DVKVTQSSRYLVKRTGEKVFLECVQDMDHENMFWYRQDPGLGLRLIYFSYDVKMKEKGDIPEGYSVSREKKERFSLILESASTNQTSMYLCASSLWGQRYNQPQHFGDGTRLSIL.

This clonotype showed up just a few times. One end of the junction fails to match germline, which may point to a read error. J is TRBJ2-1 and V is TRBV7-7; D perhaps matches TRBD2 (5 bases). Germline CDR1 is SSHAT and CDR2 is FNYEAQ (reference sequence). This CDR3 spans 13 amino acids. Here the CDR3 reads CASSPTERGEQFF. Written as DNA, the CDR3 is TGTGCTAGCAGCCCCACCGAGAGAGGGGAGCAGTTCTTC.

With respect to this clonotype: The junction does not match germline at one end; this may be a read error. The chain uses TRBV7-6 and TRBJ2-1; a weak D match, TRBD2 (5 bases). This CDR3 contains 14 residues. Germline values: CDR1 SGHVS, CDR2 FNYEAQ. CDR3 in DNA: TGTGCCAGCAGCTTATCCGCTAGCCCGAATGAGCAGTCCTTC. It specifies CASSLSASPNEQSF.

This clonotype was seen more than once but under ten times. The V gene is TRBV30, the J gene TRBJ2-2; D is ambiguous. Trimming pared 0 bases from V and 4 bases from J, leaving 12 bases between. The V gene's germline CDR1 is GTSNPN and CDR2 SVGIG (reference sequence). The CDR3 runs to 15 residues. The CDR3 region has the DNA TGTGCCTGGAGTGTTGGGAACATCCTCACCGGGGAGCTGTTTTTT. Its protein product is CAWSVGNILTGELFF.

J is TRBJ2-1 and V is TRBV7-9; no definite D call. This CDR3 is built from 12 residues. V lost 5 bases and J 8 bases, leaving 10 bases between the germline ends. Germline CDR1 is SEHNR and CDR2 is FQNEAQ (reference sequence). The CDR3 region is CASSARWDEQFF. CDR3 in DNA: TGTGCCAGCAGCGCCCGATGGGATGAGCAGTTCTTC.

This clonotype was seen a single time. This may stem from a read error, because a much larger clone lies one nucleotide away. This sequence joins TRBV10-3 and TRBJ2-3; 8 positions match TRBD2. The germline gives CDR1 ENHRY, CDR2 SYGVKD. The CDR3 loop spans 13 amino acids. The CDR3 sequence: CTTTSGALDAQYF. The CDR3 nucleotides read TGTACCACAACTAGCGGCGCACTGGATGCGCAGTATTTT.

This clonotype was seen a few times. This chain links TRBV10-3 with TRBJ1-4; D is perhaps TRBD1 (5 bases). V was trimmed by 2 bases and J by 4 bases, leaving 8 bases between them. CDR1 and CDR2 (germline): ENHRY, SYGVKD. The CDR3 is 14 amino acids. CDR3 DNA: TGTGCCATCAGTGAGGGGGGAAGTAATGAAAAACTGTTTTTT. Translating gives CAISEGGSNEKLFF.

As for this clonotype: A much more abundant neighbour one base away suggests this may be a read error. The chain is built from TRBV25-1 and TRBJ2-7; the D is unclear. This CDR3 has 12 residues. In germline, CDR1 is MGHDK, CDR2 SYGVNS. Trimming removed 3 bases from V and 9 bases from J, with 12 bases in between. This CDR3 reads CASSDYHGGQYF. CDR3 bases: TGTGCCAGCAGTGATTACCATGGCGGGCAGTACTTC.

This clonotype has just a few counts. The rearrangement uses TRBV27 and TRBJ2-7; TRBD1 aligns across 7 bases. Trimming cost V 3 bases and J 2 bases; bases outside gene matches: 7. This CDR3 is 15 amino acids long. Germline CDR1 is MNHEY and CDR2 is SMNVEV (reference sequence). The chain's CDR3 is CASSFSTGDTYEQYF. CDR3 sequence (DNA): TGTGCCAGCAGTTTTTCAACAGGGGACACCTACGAGCAGTACTTC.

As regards this clonotype: Because it lacks the conserved phenylalanine or tryptophan at the end, this CDR3 is likely a read error. The chain combines TRBV6-5 with TRBJ2-2; D not resolved. The V gene's germline CDR1 is MNHEY and CDR2 SVGAGI. This CDR3 comprises 14 residues. Trimming took off 2 bases at V and 2 bases at J, with 6 bases between the two ends. The CDR3 is CASSYGKNTGELFL. CDR3 DNA sequence: TGTGCCAGCAGTTACGGCAAAAACACCGGGGAGCTGTTTCTT.

The genes are TRBV7-2 and TRBJ2-7, with 10 bases identical to TRBD2. Trimming removed 0 bases from V and 5 bases from J; junction bases left unmatched: 7. The V gene's germline CDR1 is SGHTA and CDR2 FQGNSA. The CDR3 runs 16 residues. The CDR3 spells CASSLAPGTSEHEQYF. In DNA, the CDR3 is TGTGCCAGCAGCTTAGCGCCTGGGACTAGCGAACACGAGCAGTACTTC.

The chain uses TRBV7-9 and TRBJ2-1; TRBD2 matches at 9 bases. Germline-derived CDR1 and CDR2 are SEHNR and FQNEAQ (reference sequence). Losses at the gene ends were 2 bases for V and 3 bases for J; bases not matched to a gene: 8. CDR3 length equals 17 residues. CDR3 in amino acids: CASSLFEGLAHYNEQFF. The CDR3 nucleotides are TGTGCCAGCAGCTTATTTGAGGGACTAGCCCACTACAATGAGCAGTTCTTC.

This clonotype was detected only a few times. This chain joins TRBV12-3 or TRBV12-4 and TRBJ2-3; D remains ambiguous. The CDR3 is made up of 13 amino acids. The ends were cut back, 6 bases at V and 6 bases at J, with 13 bases in the middle. This CDR3 is CASSPLWADTQYF. The CDR3 DNA is TGTGCCAGCAGCCCCCTCTGGGCCGATACGCAGTATTTT.

V is TRBV7-9 and J is TRBJ1-1; D not resolved. Trimming took 1 base from V and 1 from J, leaving 13 bases between them. Germline loops: CDR1 SEHNR, CDR2 FQNEAQ (reference sequence). The CDR3 is 16 residues long. CDR3 region: CASSLGRAGPNTEAFF. The CDR3 nucleotides are TGTGCCAGCAGCTTAGGGAGGGCCGGACCGAACACTGAAGCTTTCTTT.

This clonotype was observed at least ten times. The genes are TRBV28 and TRBJ1-4; D may be TRBD1 (6 bases). The ends were cut back, 2 bases at V and 4 bases at J, with 14 bases in the middle. CDR1 MDHEN and CDR2 SYDVKM come from the germline V gene. The length of the CDR3 is 16 residues. The CDR3 nucleotides read TGTGCCAGCAGTTTAGGAGGGGGGCAGCTTAATGAAAAACTGTTTTTT. Translation: CASSLGGGQLNEKLFF.

This clonotype was counted a few times. The genes are TRBV28 and TRBJ2-1; 7 nucleotides align to TRBD1. This CDR3 spans 16 amino acids. CDR1 is MDHEN, CDR2 SYDVKM, per germline. After removal of 3 bases from V and 8 bases from J, the junction contained 13 bases not matched to a gene. The CDR3 DNA reads TGTGCCAGCAGTTTCATACACCGGACAGGAGCTGATGAGCAGTTCTTC. Translating it yields CASSFIHRTGADEQFF. Full variable domain (remainder filled in from reference TRBV28 and TRBJ2-1): DVKVTQSSRYLVKRTGEKVFLECVQDMDHENMFWYRQDPGLGLRLIYFSYDVKMKEKGDIPEGYSVSREKKERFSLILESASTNQTSMYLCASSFIHRTGADEQFFGPGTRLTVL.

The chain links TRBV4-3 to TRBJ2-7; D might be TRBD2 (5 bases). Germline V gene sequence: CDR1 LGHNA, CDR2 YSLEER. The CDR3 is 16 amino acids. Trimming took off 0 bases at V and 3 bases at J, with 15 bases between the two ends. CDR3 sequence reads: CASSQEASSTYYEQYF. As DNA, the CDR3 is TGCGCCAGCAGCCAAGAGGCTAGCTCTACCTACTACGAGCAGTACTTC.

Of note for this clonotype: This may be a read error: a much more frequent sequence differs by one nucleotide. The rearrangement uses TRBV7-9 and TRBJ2-3; a possible D gene is TRBD1 (5 bases). The J call may be incorrect, as the DNA end agrees better with TRBJ1-5. The CDR3 runs 15 residues. Germline V CDR1 and CDR2: SEHNR, FQNEAQ (reference sequence). The CDR3 region has the DNA TGTGCCAGCAGCCACAAGCAGATGCAGACAGATACGCAGCATTTT. This sequence encodes CASSHKQMQTDTQHF.

Many counts were recorded for this clonotype. The chain uses TRBV7-9 and TRBJ2-3; D is possibly TRBD2 (5 bases). The CDR3 covers 14 residues. Trimming removed 10 bases from V and 5 bases from J, with 19 bases in between. Germline V gene lookup returns CDR1 SEHNR and CDR2 FQNEAQ (reference sequence). CDR3 bases: TGTGCCACCCCTCCCCTGGAGCGGCGAGATACGCAGTATTTT. As protein: CATPPLERRDTQYF.

In DNA, the CDR3 is TGTGCCAGCAGCTCACCGGGGACAGGGAACTCCGAGCAGTACTTC. This gives the protein CASSSPGTGNSEQYF. The rearrangement joins TRBV13 to TRBJ2-7; 9 bases match TRBD1. This CDR3 is built from 15 residues. The trim removed 4 bases at V and 6 bases at J, leaving 10 bases unmatched. Germline V gives CDR1 PRHDT, CDR2 FYEKMQ (reference sequence).

This clonotype appeared many times. The chain has TRBV27 and TRBJ2-5; D is unclear. Germline V gene lookup returns CDR1 MNHEY and CDR2 SMNVEV (reference sequence). The CDR3 contains 12 residues. Deletions cut 8 bases from V and 5 bases from J, with 12 bases between. CDR3 sequence: CASGLTPETQYF. Written as DNA, the CDR3 is TGTGCCAGCGGCCTAACCCCGGAGACCCAGTACTTC.

Ten or more counts support this clonotype. This rearrangement joins TRBV28 to TRBJ2-7, with D possibly matching TRBD1 (6 bases). The CDR3 has 13 residues. Deletions cut 4 bases from V and 7 bases from J, with 14 bases between. Germline CDR1 and CDR2: MDHEN and SYDVKM. The CDR3 nucleotides are TGTGCCAGCAGTTCCCTATTAGGGGGTGAGCAGTACTTC. Translated: CASSSLLGGEQYF.

The chain combines TRBV5-5 with TRBJ2-7, with D perhaps being TRBD1 or TRBD2 (5 bases each). In germline, CDR1 is SGHKS, CDR2 YYEKEE (reference sequence). The germline V and J ends were trimmed by 0 bases and 3 bases, with 13 bases remaining between them. The CDR3 length is 15 residues. CDR3 sequence reads: CASSLVSGSYYEQYF. Written as DNA, the CDR3 is TGTGCCAGCAGCTTGGTATCAGGGAGCTACTACGAGCAGTACTTC.

The chain carries TRBV19 and TRBJ1-2; 10 bases agree with TRBD1. With V trimmed by 7 bases and J by 0 bases, 8 bases remained unmatched. This CDR3 contains 16 residues. Germline CDR1 reads LNHDA; CDR2 reads SQIVND (reference sequence). The CDR3: CASTRTGGQANYGYTF. CDR3 sequence (DNA): TGTGCCAGTACTCGGACAGGGGGACAAGCTAACTATGGCTACACCTTC.

This chain links TRBV9 with TRBJ2-7; the D gene is possibly TRBD2 (6 bases). Per germline, CDR1 SGDLS and CDR2 YYNGEE. The V gene lost 0 bases and the J gene lost 4 bases, with 14 bases spanning the gap. The CDR3 is made up of 15 amino acids. The CDR3 spells CASSVGTGVRYEQYF. The CDR3 DNA is TGTGCCAGCAGCGTAGGGACGGGAGTTCGGTACGAGCAGTACTTC.

The chain employs TRBV10-1 and TRBJ1-5; D ambiguous. Germline assignment: CDR1 WNHNN and CDR2 SYGVQD (reference sequence). Trimming took 0 bases from V and 6 from J, leaving 3 bases between them. The CDR3 is 12 residues long. Written as DNA, the CDR3 is TGCGCCAGCAGTGAGTCCTTTCAGCCCCAGCATTTT. Translation: CASSESFQPQHF.

This clonotype has a count of ten or more. The V and J genes are TRBV7-9 and TRBJ2-2; no reliable D call. The V gene's germline CDR1 is SEHNR and CDR2 FQNEAQ (reference sequence). Trimming cost V 3 bases and J 0 bases, with 11 bases left between them. There are 16 residues in the CDR3. CDR3 sequence reads: CASSLQDTTNTGELFF. The CDR3 region has the DNA TGTGCCAGCAGCTTGCAAGACACGACGAACACCGGGGAGCTGTTTTTT.